One sample yielded the 14 T cell receptor beta chains listed below, sequenced in a study of regulatory T cells in long-lasting Graves disease. The time point here: persistent/refractory GD, antithyroid drugs over 5 years with positive TRAb. TCR sequences were obtained from RNA taken from PBMCs. Building the TCR beta libraries relied on iRepertoire HTBI primers, and CDR3 regions underwent Arm-PCR. From the multiplex PCR reads, TCRdb called clonotypes with MiXCR, one entry per CDR3 protein. Of approximately 470,000 distinct CDR3 sequences listed, around 20% are singletons. Specimen: peripheral blood mononuclear cells (PBMCs), collected when the disease was refractory, from a patient treated with antithyroid drugs. The receptors shown here come from a female donor with Graves disease.

Ten or more counts support this clonotype. This chain connects TRBV28 to TRBJ1-2, with D hard to call. The germline V and J ends were trimmed by 2 bases and 6 bases, with 13 bases remaining between them. The CDR3 consists of 14 residues. Germline V gene lookup returns CDR1 MDHEN and CDR2 SYDVKM. The CDR3 here is CASSLRPDQDGYTF. DNA of the CDR3: TGTGCCAGCAGTTTACGACCCGACCAGGATGGCTACACCTTC.

This clonotype has a count of ten or more. CDR3 region: CASKDREKNYGYTF. In DNA form, the CDR3 reads TGCGCCAGCAAGGACAGGGAAAAAAACTATGGCTACACCTTC. The chain couples TRBV5-1 to TRBJ1-2; 8 bases align to TRBD1. The CDR3 totals 14 residues. CDR1 is SGHRS, CDR2 YFSETQ, per germline. V shed 6 bases, J shed 2 bases, and the junction held 6 bases outside the gene matches. Together with reference TRBV5-1 and TRBJ1-2, the CDR3 gives the full variable domain: KAGVTQTPRYLIKTRGQQVTLSCSPISGHRSVSWYQQTPGQGLQFLFEYFSETQRNKGNFPGRFSGRQFSNSRSEMNVSTLELGDSALYLCASKDREKNYGYTFGSGTRLTVV.

This chain connects TRBV10-3 to TRBJ2-7, with a possible D match to TRBD2 (6 bases). Germline assignment: CDR1 ENHRY and CDR2 SYGVKD. Trimming pared 10 bases from V and 2 bases from J, leaving 12 bases between. The CDR3 spans 12 residues. CDR3 loop: CATSGEAYEQYF. Here the CDR3 DNA reads TGTGCCACATCGGGGGAGGCCTACGAGCAGTACTTC.

This clonotype was seen only a few times. This chain uses TRBV28 with TRBJ2-3, with 10 bases that match TRBD2. The germline V gene encodes CDR1 MDHEN and CDR2 SYDVKM. Trimming at V came to 6 bases and at J to 0 bases, leaving 3 bases not matched to a gene. The CDR3 is made up of 15 amino acids. For the CDR3, the DNA is TGTGCCAGCAGCTGTAGCGGGAGGAGCACAGATACGCAGTATTTT. This codes for CASSCSGRSTDTQYF.

The chain couples TRBV7-9 to TRBJ2-5; D is perhaps TRBD1 (6 bases). Between the trimmed V and J ends, which lost 2 bases and 4 bases, there was a span of 17 bases. The CDR3 runs 16 residues. CDR1 and CDR2 (germline): SEHNR, FQNEAQ (reference sequence). This CDR3 is CASSLFWTEAGETQYF. The CDR3 nucleotides are TGTGCCAGCAGCTTATTTTGGACAGAAGCTGGAGAGACCCAGTACTTC.

V usage is TRBV12-3 or TRBV12-4 and J usage is TRBJ2-1; no clear D gene. V gave up 1 base and J gave up 2 bases, with 15 bases separating them. The CDR3 has 17 residues. The CDR3 sequence: CASSLVPERTPYNEQFF. The CDR3 DNA follows: TGTGCCAGCAGTTTAGTTCCAGAAAGAACCCCCTACAATGAGCAGTTCTTC.

The chain combines TRBV29-1 with TRBJ2-2, with D possibly matching TRBD2 (5 bases). CDR1 is SQVTM, CDR2 ANQGSEA, per germline. The CDR3 extends over 13 amino acids. V lost 7 bases and J lost 4, with 13 bases in between. Here the CDR3 reads CSGYGRGTGELFF. The CDR3 DNA reads as TGCAGCGGTTACGGACGGGGCACCGGGGAGCTGTTTTTT.

The chain recombines TRBV5-6 with TRBJ2-5, with 7 positions matching TRBD1. The end of the DNA aligns better with TRBJ2-7, so the J call may be wrong. This CDR3 is 14 amino acids long. Germline CDR1 and CDR2: SGHDT and YYEEEE. For the CDR3, the DNA is TGTGCCAGCAGCTTGGGTTGGAGGACAGGCGAGCAGTACTTC. Translated, it gives CASSLGWRTGEQYF.

This chain uses TRBV28 with TRBJ2-7; no reliable D call. Trimming removed 8 bases at V and 2 bases at J, with 16 bases between. In germline, CDR1 is MDHEN, CDR2 SYDVKM. The CDR3 has 14 amino acids. CDR3: CASGTRRLTYEQYF. The CDR3 nucleotides read TGTGCCAGCGGTACCAGACGTCTTACCTACGAGCAGTACTTC.

The sample holds a few counts of this clonotype. This sequence joins TRBV4-1 and TRBJ2-7; the D is unclear. The germline CDR1 and CDR2 sequences are MGHRA and YSYEKL. With 4 bases removed from V and 3 bases from J, the gap between germline ends came to 19 bases. This CDR3 has 16 residues. The CDR3 DNA reads TGCGCCAGCAGCCTTAGTCCACAGCCTCTATTCTACGAGCAGTACTTC. It codes for CASSLSPQPLFYEQYF.

The V call is TRBV7-9, the J call TRBJ2-2; 7 bases are shared with TRBD1. Germline-derived CDR1 and CDR2 are SEHNR and FQNEAQ (reference sequence). CDR3 length equals 14 residues. V trimming: 11 bases; J trimming: 2 bases; junction bases outside the gene matches: 8. CDR3 in amino acids: CASDTGVNTGELFF. In nucleotides, the CDR3 is TGTGCCTCAGACACAGGGGTTAACACCGGGGAGCTGTTTTTT. Supplemented by reference TRBV7-9 and TRBJ2-2, the full variable domain reads DTGVSQNPRHKITKRGQNVTFRCDPISEHNRLYWYRQTLGQGPEFLTYFQNEAQLEKSRLLSDRFSAERPKGSFSTLEIQRTEQGDSAMYLCASDTGVNTGELFFGEGSRLTVL.

This chain connects TRBV2 to TRBJ2-5; possible D gene TRBD1, 6 bases. Germline V gene lookup returns CDR1 SNHLY and CDR2 FYNNEI. The V and J ends lost 6 bases and 7 bases respectively, with 18 bases between them. The CDR3 contains 14 residues. CDR3 residues: CASSIQGSGGTQYF. CDR3 sequence (DNA): TGTGCCAGCAGCATCCAGGGGAGCGGAGGGACCCAGTACTTC. Together with reference TRBV2 and TRBJ2-5, the CDR3 gives the full variable domain: EPEVTQTPSHQVTQMGQEVILRCVPISNHLYFYWYRQILGQKVEFLVSFYNNEISEKSEIFDDQFSVERPDGSNFTLKIRSTKLEDSAMYFCASSIQGSGGTQYFGPGTRLLVL.

This clonotype showed up just a few times. No DNA is shown, since the ends of the CDR3 on it are uncertain; the CDR3 is the one TCRdb lists. V gene TRBV28 combines with J gene TRBJ1-1; the DNA was not used to check the table's D call, TRBD1. The CDR3 comprises 14 residues, both ends counted. Per germline, CDR1 MDHEN and CDR2 SYDVKM. The CDR3 is CASSFGPGMTEAFF.

This sequence joins TRBV7-9 and TRBJ1-1; TRBD1 matches 8 bases. Germline V gene data show CDR1 as SEHNR and CDR2 as FQNEAQ (reference sequence). CDR3 length equals 14 residues. J was trimmed by 5 bases and V by 5 bases; bases with no gene match: 7. The CDR3 reads CASSTRRGRTEAFF. The DNA of the CDR3 is TGTGCCAGCAGCACCCGCAGGGGGCGGACTGAAGCTTTCTTT.